These 25 T cell receptor beta chains came from one sample sequenced in a study of T cells in Graves' hyperthyroidism and ophthalmopathy. It was RNA transcripts that yielded the amplified TCR beta CDR3 regions. Using the HTBI primer set, a first-round RT-PCR was run on the TCR CDR3. MiXCR, applied by TCRdb to the multiplex PCR reads, yields one record per CDR3 protein. The table lists about 270,000 distinct CDR3 sequences, around 15% of them singletons. The source material was blood. These receptors were taken from a woman aged 45-59 years with Graves' hyperthyroidism that later progressed to Graves' ophthalmopathy.

The chain combines TRBV9 with TRBJ2-1; 8 bases align to TRBD2. The CDR3 is made up of 16 amino acids. The V and J ends lost 0 bases and 4 bases, in that order; junction bases with no gene match: 6. Germline CDR1 reads SGDLS; CDR2 reads YYNGEE. The CDR3 nucleotides read TGTGCCAGCAGCGTAGTCGGTAGCGGGATTTACAATGAGCAGTTCTTC. It codes for CASSVVGSGIYNEQFF.

The chain links TRBV5-1 to TRBJ2-3; 9 bases are shared with TRBD2. This CDR3 spans 16 amino acids. The V and J ends lost 0 bases and 2 bases, in that order; junction bases with no gene match: 4. Germline lookup yields CDR1 SGHRS and CDR2 YFSETQ. CDR3 region: CASSLALAGLTDTQYF. For the CDR3, the DNA is TGCGCCAGCAGCTTGGCCCTAGCGGGACTCACAGATACGCAGTATTTT.

The chain recombines TRBV7-9 with TRBJ1-4, with unresolved D. V dropped 7 bases and J dropped 4 bases, with 19 bases sitting between them. In germline, CDR1 is SEHNR, CDR2 FQNEAQ (reference sequence). This CDR3 has 16 amino acids. The CDR3 is CASTTIERLGNEKLFF. CDR3 bases: TGTGCCAGCACCACTATAGAGCGACTGGGTAATGAAAAACTGTTTTTT.

This rearrangement joins TRBV14 to TRBJ1-1; no clear D gene. V gave up 4 bases and J gave up 0 bases, with 12 bases separating them. The CDR3 has 15 amino acids. CDR1 and CDR2 from the germline V gene are SGHDN and FVKESK. The CDR3 DNA reads as TGTGCCAGCAGCCTGCCCCCACAGTTGAACACTGAAGCTTTCTTT. Translation: CASSLPPQLNTEAFF.

With regard to this clonotype: A clone one base away is much larger, so this may be a read error. The genes are TRBV11-2 and TRBJ2-2; 10 bases agree with TRBD2. Germline V gene data show CDR1 as SGHAT and CDR2 as FQNNGV. CDR3 length: 16 residues. V lost 6 bases, J lost 10 bases, and 14 bases stayed unmatched. Written as DNA, the CDR3 is TGTGCCAGCAGTCATCAGCGGGAGGGCCATAGCGAGGAGCTGTTTTTT. It specifies CASSHQREGHSEELFF. The whole variable domain, filled in from reference TRBV11-2 and TRBJ2-2, reads EAGVAQSPRYKIIEKRQSVAFWCNPISGHATLYWYQQILGQGPKLLIQFQNNGVVDDSQLPKDRFSAERLKGVDSTLKIQPAKLEDSAVYLCASSHQREGHSEELFFGEGSRLTVL.

The sample holds many counts of this clonotype. The V and J genes are TRBV5-1 and TRBJ2-3; 7 bases are shared with TRBD1. J was trimmed by 4 bases and V by 5 bases; bases with no gene match: 10. The length of the CDR3 is 15 residues. Germline V gene sequence: CDR1 SGHRS, CDR2 YFSETQ. CDR3 nucleotides: TGCGCCAGCAGATTTTCTGGACAGGCAGCAGATACGCAGTATTTT. Translated: CASRFSGQAADTQYF.

This clonotype appeared a few times. V gene TRBV19 combines with J gene TRBJ2-1, with 14 bases fitting TRBD2. Trimming cost V 7 bases and J 12 bases; bases outside gene matches: 11. The germline gives CDR1 LNHDA, CDR2 SQIVND (reference sequence). The CDR3 length is 15 residues. In DNA, the CDR3 is TGTGCCAGTACCGCCGGGACTAGCGGGAGAATGGGGCAGTTCTTC. It encodes CASTAGTSGRMGQFF.

This clonotype was observed many times. V is TRBV12-3 or TRBV12-4 and J is TRBJ2-1; TRBD2 aligns across 10 bases. The V and J ends lost 5 bases and 7 bases, in that order; junction bases with no gene match: 8. This CDR3 is built from 15 residues. CDR3: CASSLLAGASNEQFF. CDR3 nucleotides: TGTGCCAGCAGTCTGCTAGCGGGGGCATCGAATGAGCAGTTCTTC.

The rearrangement joins TRBV4-1 to TRBJ2-7; the match to TRBD1 covers 9 bases. Germline V gives CDR1 MGHRA, CDR2 YSYEKL. The junction had 4 bases not matched to a gene; V was cut back by 0 bases and J by 1 base. The CDR3 is 16 residues long. DNA for the CDR3: TGCGCCAGCAGCCAAGATCTAGACAGGGGGTCCTACGAGCAGTACTTC. This codes for CASSQDLDRGSYEQYF.

This clonotype was counted ten times or more. The chain employs TRBV5-5 and TRBJ2-7; TRBD2 matches at 9 bases. Losses at the gene ends were 0 bases for V and 4 bases for J; bases not matched to a gene: 8. Germline CDR1 SGHKS, CDR2 YYEKEE (reference sequence). The CDR3 extends over 16 amino acids. For the CDR3, the DNA is TGTGCCAGCAGCTTGGCCGGGGCTAGCGGGATGTACGAGCAGTACTTC. It is translated as CASSLAGASGMYEQYF.

This clonotype has more than one count but fewer than ten. This chain joins TRBV19 and TRBJ2-1, with TRBD2 identical over 12 bases. The CDR3 extends over 16 amino acids. Germline values: CDR1 LNHDA, CDR2 SQIVND (reference sequence). Trimming cost V 4 bases and J 0 bases; bases outside gene matches: 1. The DNA for the CDR3 is TGTGCCAGTAGTAGGACTAGCGGGATCTCCTACAATGAGCAGTTCTTC. Translating gives CASSRTSGISYNEQFF.

A few counts support this clonotype. The CDR3 protein is CASSLGRNSGNTIYF. CDR3 DNA sequence: TGTGCCAGCAGCTTGGGCCGGAACTCTGGAAACACCATATATTTT. The chain links TRBV5-8 to TRBJ1-3; D is ambiguous. The germline gives CDR1 SGHTS, CDR2 YDEGEE. V dropped 0 bases and J dropped 0 bases, with 7 bases sitting between them. The CDR3 consists of 15 residues.

This clonotype was seen ten or more times. The chain uses TRBV6-1 and TRBJ2-5; TRBD2 matches at 9 bases. J lost 2 bases, V lost 6 bases, and 4 bases had no gene match. In germline, CDR1 is MNHNS, CDR2 SASEGT. CDR3 size: 14 residues. The CDR3 loop is CASSPTSGQETQYF. DNA for the CDR3: TGTGCCAGCAGCCCGACTAGCGGACAAGAGACCCAGTACTTC.

This clonotype was recorded at least ten times. V is TRBV12-3 or TRBV12-4 and J is TRBJ1-1; no clear D. The CDR3 sequence is 13 residues long. Deletions cut 7 bases from V and 0 bases from J, with 9 bases between. Here the CDR3 DNA reads TGTGCCAGCACCAGACTCTTGAACACTGAAGCTTTCTTT. This translates into CASTRLLNTEAFF.

The table lists this clonotype with many counts. The J gene is TRBJ2-3, the V gene TRBV11-2; D might be TRBD2 (6 bases). The V end lost 5 bases, the J end lost 3 bases, and 12 bases lay between the germline ends. CDR3 length: 14 residues. Per germline, CDR1 SGHAT and CDR2 FQNNGV. The CDR3 DNA is TGTGCCAGCAGCCGAGGGCGGGATACAGATACGCAGTATTTT. Its translation is CASSRGRDTDTQYF.

This clonotype was seen at least ten times. The chain joins TRBV3-1 to TRBJ2-7, with TRBD1 matching 8 bases. The junction had 7 bases not matched to a gene; V was cut back by 0 bases and J by 6 bases. The CDR3 is 15 amino acids. Germline V gene data show CDR1 as LGHDT and CDR2 as YNNKEL (reference sequence). CDR3 DNA: TGTGCCAGCAGCCAAGAACCAGGGACAGGACTCGAGCAGTACTTC. Protein product: CASSQEPGTGLEQYF.

The chain recombines TRBV19 with TRBJ1-5; TRBD1 might be the D (5 bases). The V end lost 3 bases, the J end lost 0 bases, and 12 bases lay between the germline ends. The CDR3 is made up of 16 amino acids. Germline loops: CDR1 LNHDA, CDR2 SQIVND (reference sequence). CDR3 loop: CASSIQGLGSNQPQHF. CDR3 DNA: TGTGCCAGTAGTATTCAGGGTCTGGGTAGCAATCAGCCCCAGCATTTT. The full variable domain, with the rest looked up from reference TRBV19 and TRBJ1-5, is DGGITQSPKYLFRKEGQNVTLSCEQNLNHDAMYWYRQDPGQGLRLIYYSQIVNDFQKGDIAEGYSVSREKKESFPLTVTSAQKNPTAFYLCASSIQGLGSNQPQHFGDGTRLSIL.

This clonotype was counted many times. This chain joins TRBV7-9 and TRBJ2-4; D may correspond to TRBD1 or TRBD2 (6 bases each). CDR3 length: 18 amino acids. Looked up from germline, CDR1 is SEHNR and CDR2 is FQNEAQ (reference sequence). Trimming stripped 5 bases from V and 2 bases from J, with 22 bases between. The chain's CDR3 is CASSPGDTGAPTKNIQYF. Written as DNA, the CDR3 is TGTGCCAGCAGCCCCGGGGACACGGGAGCCCCTACCAAAAACATTCAGTACTTC.

This clonotype was observed a single time. The J gene is TRBJ2-7, the V gene TRBV27; 12 bases line up with TRBD2. The CDR3 consists of 16 residues. V shed 8 bases and J 0 bases; nucleotides not matched to a gene: 8. Germline assignment: CDR1 MNHEY and CDR2 SMNVEV (reference sequence). The chain's CDR3 is CASGSLAGGFSYEQYF. The CDR3 DNA reads as TGTGCCAGCGGAAGCCTAGCGGGAGGGTTCTCCTACGAGCAGTACTTC.

There are a few counts of this clonotype. The chain carries TRBV20-1 and TRBJ2-7, with 11 positions matching TRBD1. CDR1 and CDR2 from the germline V gene are DFQATT and SNEGSKA (reference sequence). This CDR3 comprises 14 residues. V shed 3 bases and J 5 bases; nucleotides not matched to a gene: 6. The DNA of the CDR3 is TGCAGTGCTAGGGAACGGACAGGGGGCAACGAGCAGTACTTC. Translating gives CSARERTGGNEQYF.

This clonotype was counted ten times or more. The rearrangement uses TRBV27 and TRBJ2-7; TRBD1 might be the D (6 bases). The CDR3 covers 13 residues. Trimming removed 2 bases at V and 5 bases at J, with 10 bases between. CDR1 MNHEY and CDR2 SMNVEV come from the germline V gene (reference sequence). DNA of the CDR3: TGTGCCAGCAGTTTAGCGCAGGGGAACGAGCAGTACTTC. The encoded protein is CASSLAQGNEQYF.

This clonotype was observed a few times. The J gene is TRBJ2-2, the V gene TRBV6-2 or TRBV6-3; D unclear. The germline CDR1 and CDR2 sequences are MNHEY and SVGEGT. The V end was cut by 6 bases, the J end by 0 bases, with 17 bases between. There are 17 residues in the CDR3. This CDR3 is CASRELRGVTNTGELFF. CDR3 nucleotides: TGTGCCAGCAGGGAACTTCGTGGGGTAACGAACACCGGGGAGCTGTTTTTT.

This clonotype has just a few counts. The V call is TRBV30, the J call TRBJ2-3; D may be TRBD1 or TRBD2 (5 bases each). The V gene lost 2 bases and the J gene lost 5 bases, with 11 bases spanning the gap. CDR1 is GTSNPN, CDR2 SVGIG, per germline (reference sequence). This CDR3 region has 13 residues. CDR3 loop: CAWSTVGEDTQYF. Written as DNA, the CDR3 is TGTGCCTGGAGTACGGTGGGGGAAGATACGCAGTATTTT.

With regard to this clonotype: A much larger clone lies a single base off, so this may be a read error. The chain employs TRBV30 and TRBJ1-1, with a tentative D call TRBD1 (6 bases). This CDR3 is built from 15 residues. Germline-derived CDR1 and CDR2 are GTSNPN and SVGIG (reference sequence). V shed 2 bases and J shed 4 bases, with 17 bases lying between them. CDR3 nucleotides: TGTGCCTGGAGTTTAATTCAGGGAGGGGGCACTGAAGCTTTCTTT. Amino acid sequence: CAWSLIQGGGTEAFF.

There are a few counts of this clonotype. The V call is TRBV5-1, the J call TRBJ1-1; D is possibly TRBD1 (5 bases). V was clipped by 0 bases and J by 0 bases, with 9 bases between them. The CDR3 spans 15 residues. Germline V gives CDR1 SGHRS, CDR2 YFSETQ. The CDR3 DNA reads TGCGCCAGCAGCTTGGGGTGGGGGATGAACACTGAAGCTTTCTTT. As protein: CASSLGWGMNTEAFF.